This T cell receptor beta chain emerged from a study of T cell changes during pregnancy in multiple sclerosis. Germline assignment: CDR1 SEHNR and CDR2 FQNEAQ (reference sequence). The CDR3 covers 13 residues. V lost 5 bases, J lost 1 base, and 5 bases lay in between. This table comes from immunoSEQ multiplex PCR, and its TCRdb copy is limited to in-frame clones, with some not included. The sample records 30,000 to 40,000 clones, 80% to 90% being singletons. This sample comprised CD8+ T cells from peripheral blood mononuclear cells, obtained in the third trimester of pregnancy. This TCR came from a female donor with multiple sclerosis, enrolled in a pregnancy study. V and J are TRBV7-9 and TRBJ2-2; D not resolved. The CDR3 DNA sequence: TGTGCCAGCAGCCCCGGGAACACCGGGGAGCTGTTTTTT. Its protein product is CASSPGNTGELFF.